These 31 T cell receptor beta chains came from one sample sequenced in a study of vaccination effects on CD4 cells after COVID-19. Profiled with immunoSEQ multiplex PCR; TCRdb holds only in-frame clones, not every one. The sample holds tens of thousands of clones; roughly four fifths are singletons and the top ten take roughly 9.6%. The authors isolated CD4+ T cells after less than eleven days of culture. No cognate antigen is known for these TCRs. The material was CD4+ T cells from PBMCs cultured without peptide, obtained before COVID-19 vaccination. All receptors derive from a human donor who received a COVID-19 vaccine.

The chain couples TRBV3-1 (or the pseudogene TRBV3-2) to TRBJ2-1; 8 nucleotides match TRBD2. Germline CDR1 LGHDT, CDR2 YNNKEL (reference sequence). The CDR3 has 16 amino acids. Losses at the gene ends were 1 base for V and 8 bases for J; bases not matched to a gene: 10. The CDR3 protein is CASSQGWLAGLYEQFF. The CDR3 DNA reads TGTGCCAGCAGCCAAGGTTGGCTAGCGGGTCTCTATGAGCAGTTCTTC.

The count of this clone is one. The chain uses TRBV28 and TRBJ1-3; unclear D gene. From germline, CDR1 is MDHEN and CDR2 SYDVKM. The CDR3 spans 14 residues. V shed 6 bases and J shed 4 bases, with 13 bases lying between them. Here the CDR3 reads CASRSGSMGNTIYF. CDR3 sequence (DNA): TGTGCCAGCAGAAGTGGAAGCATGGGAAACACCATATATTTT.

V is TRBV6-2 or TRBV6-3 and J is TRBJ1-1; possibly TRBD1 for D (5 bases). CDR1 is MNHEY and CDR2 is SVGEGT in the germline V gene. There are 16 residues in the CDR3. Trimming stripped 0 bases from V and 6 bases from J, with 17 bases between. The CDR3 sequence is CASSYSLRTLRPEAFF. The CDR3 DNA reads as TGTGCCAGCAGTTACTCTTTACGGACACTCCGACCTGAAGCTTTCTTT.

V usage is TRBV2 and J usage is TRBJ2-7; D is perhaps TRBD2 (5 bases). Germline V lookup: CDR1 SNHLY, CDR2 FYNNEI. The length of the CDR3 is 12 residues. V lost 6 bases, J lost 6 bases, and 12 bases lay in between. This CDR3 is CASRSTRLEQYF. The CDR3 DNA is TGTGCCAGCAGGTCTACTAGGCTCGAGCAGTACTTC.

V is TRBV29-1 and J is TRBJ1-2; D possibly corresponds to TRBD1 (5 bases). Trimming removed 6 bases at V and 3 bases at J, with 11 bases between. Germline CDR1 is SQVTM and CDR2 is ANQGSEA. The CDR3 contains 12 residues. CDR3 protein: CSVDDSHYGYTF. The CDR3 DNA follows: TGCAGCGTGGACGACAGTCACTATGGCTACACCTTC.

The chain links TRBV7-6 to TRBJ2-7; 8 bases line up with TRBD2. V was pared by 3 bases and J by 4 bases, with 5 bases of the junction left unmatched. The CDR3 spans 14 residues. Germline V lookup: CDR1 SGHVS, CDR2 FNYEAQ. CDR3 nucleotides: TGTGCCAGCAGCTTCGGGGGGGCGGTGTACGAGCAGTACTTC. It specifies CASSFGGAVYEQYF.

The V call is TRBV5-8, the J call TRBJ1-5; no reliable D call. The CDR3 has 16 residues. V lost 0 bases to trimming and J lost 12 bases, with 22 bases between them. Germline CDR1 and CDR2: SGHTS and YDEGEE. CDR3 amino acids: CASSLDRRAVQLSQHF. DNA of the CDR3: TGTGCCAGCAGCTTGGATCGTCGGGCAGTGCAACTGAGCCAGCATTTT.

The chain carries TRBV5-8 and TRBJ1-1; D ambiguous. Germline V lookup: CDR1 SGHTS, CDR2 YDEGEE. This CDR3 region has 12 residues. Trimming pared 2 bases from V and 5 bases from J, leaving 7 bases between. This chain's CDR3 is CASSFLRTEAFF. CDR3 bases: TGTGCCAGCAGCTTCCTGAGGACTGAAGCTTTCTTT.

This clone showed up just a few times. The V gene is TRBV3-1 (or the pseudogene TRBV3-2), the J gene TRBJ2-5; TRBD1 matches 10 bases. J lost 5 bases, V lost 0 bases, and 6 bases had no gene match. CDR3 length equals 16 residues. The germline V gene has CDR1 LGHDT and CDR2 YNNKEL (reference sequence). In nucleotides, the CDR3 is TGTGCCAGCAGCCAAGACCCGACAGGGGGCAGGGAGACCCAGTACTTC. Protein: CASSQDPTGGRETQYF.

V usage is TRBV3-1 (or the pseudogene TRBV3-2) and J usage is TRBJ2-5; possibly TRBD2 for D (5 bases). This CDR3 has 11 residues. With 10 bases removed from V and 2 bases from J, the gap between germline ends came to 8 bases. Germline V gene data show CDR1 as LGHDT and CDR2 as YNNKEL (reference sequence). The CDR3 protein is CANTRQETQYF. CDR3 in DNA: TGTGCCAATACTAGGCAAGAGACCCAGTACTTC.

The chain employs TRBV28 and TRBJ1-5; 10 bases agree with TRBD1. CDR1 is MDHEN, CDR2 SYDVKM, per germline. The CDR3 consists of 13 residues. J lost 9 bases, V lost 4 bases, and 3 bases had no gene match. CDR3: CASSSGQGGPQHF. The CDR3 DNA follows: TGTGCCAGCAGTTCAGGACAGGGGGGGCCCCAGCATTTT. The whole variable domain, remainder taken from reference TRBV28 and TRBJ1-5, is DVKVTQSSRYLVKRTGEKVFLECVQDMDHENMFWYRQDPGLGLRLIYFSYDVKMKEKGDIPEGYSVSREKKERFSLILESASTNQTSMYLCASSSGQGGPQHFGDGTRLSIL.

This clone was observed once. This sequence joins TRBV7-9 and TRBJ2-1; D perhaps matches TRBD1 (5 bases). CDR3 length: 16 amino acids. The ends were cut back, 5 bases at V and 0 bases at J, with 14 bases in the middle. In germline, CDR1 is SEHNR, CDR2 FQNEAQ (reference sequence). The CDR3, as DNA: TGTGCCAGCAGCCGCGGTGGGCAGGGCTCCTACAATGAGCAGTTCTTC. Protein: CASSRGGQGSYNEQFF.

This chain connects TRBV6-5 to TRBJ1-2; no clear D. The CDR3 extends over 13 amino acids. V dropped 4 bases and J dropped 6 bases, with 12 bases sitting between them. Germline V CDR1 and CDR2: MNHEY, SVGAGI. The CDR3 bases are TGTGCCAGCAGTTCCGGGCCTCTTAATGGCTACACCTTC. This gives the protein CASSSGPLNGYTF.

The chain carries TRBV5-1 and TRBJ1-1, with 9 bases fitting TRBD1. The CDR3 covers 17 residues. J lost 6 bases, V lost 0 bases, and 12 bases had no gene match. Germline CDR1 reads SGHRS; CDR2 reads YFSETQ. The CDR3 reads CASSLAVLTGGRAEAFF. CDR3 nucleotides: TGCGCCAGCAGCTTGGCGGTGTTGACAGGGGGACGGGCTGAAGCTTTCTTT.

This chain connects TRBV5-1 to TRBJ2-3, with 7 bases identical to TRBD1. The CDR3 runs to 14 residues. The germline V gene encodes CDR1 SGHRS and CDR2 YFSETQ. The V and J ends lost 4 bases and 5 bases, in that order; junction bases with no gene match: 7. CDR3 DNA sequence: TGCGCCAGCAGCGCCGGGGCAGGGGGAGATACGCAGTATTTT. This translates into CASSAGAGGDTQYF.

The chain recombines TRBV3-1 (or the pseudogene TRBV3-2) with TRBJ1-3; no firm D call. The CDR3 sequence is 13 residues long. V was trimmed by 2 bases and J by 1 base, leaving 3 bases between them. CDR1 is LGHDT and CDR2 is YNNKEL in the germline V gene (reference sequence). Here the CDR3 DNA reads TGTGCCAGCAGCCAACAGTCTGGAAACACCATATATTTT. Its protein product is CASSQQSGNTIYF.

The chain is built from TRBV21-1 and TRBJ1-5; the D segment call TRBD1 is taken from the table without a DNA check. TRBV21-1 is recorded as a pseudogene. The CDR3 contains 17 residues. CDR3 coding DNA: TGTGCCAGCATAAGGCCCGTAGGACAGTGGCAAGATCAGCCCCAGCATTTT. It yields the protein CASIRPVGQWQDQPQHF.

The CDR3 reads CASTRDIYGYTF. The CDR3 DNA sequence: TGTGCCAGCACTAGGGACATCTATGGCTACACCTTC. The V call is TRBV6-5, the J call TRBJ1-2, with a tentative D call TRBD1 (6 bases). This CDR3 has 12 amino acids. CDR1 is MNHEY, CDR2 SVGAGI, per germline. V gave up 7 bases and J gave up 4 bases, with 10 bases separating them.

This rearrangement joins TRBV5-5 to TRBJ2-5; D ambiguous. The V and J ends lost 4 bases and 4 bases respectively, with 11 bases between them. Germline loops: CDR1 SGHKS, CDR2 YYEKEE (reference sequence). CDR3 length equals 13 residues. CDR3 sequence: CASSPASLETQYF. The CDR3, as DNA: TGTGCCAGCAGCCCCGCTAGTTTAGAGACCCAGTACTTC. The full variable domain, rest sourced from reference TRBV5-5 and TRBJ2-5, is DAGVTQSPTHLIKTRGQQVTLRCSPISGHKSVSWYQQVLGQGPQFIFQYYEKEERGRGNFPDRFSARQFPNYSSELNVNALLLGDSALYLCASSPASLETQYFGPGTRLLVL.

V usage is TRBV6-6 and J usage is TRBJ1-1, with TRBD1 identical over 9 bases. In germline, CDR1 is MNHNY, CDR2 SVGAGI (reference sequence). The CDR3 sequence is 14 residues long. V was pared by 2 bases and J by 6 bases, with 4 bases of the junction left unmatched. CDR3 region: CASSYRDRVSEAFF. The CDR3 region has the DNA TGTGCCAGCAGTTACCGGGACAGGGTATCTGAAGCTTTCTTT.

The chain combines TRBV9 with TRBJ1-2, with D unresolved. Germline CDR1 and CDR2: SGDLS and YYNGEE. This CDR3 spans 14 amino acids. Between the trimmed V and J ends, which lost 1 base and 6 bases, there was a span of 13 bases. CDR3 coding DNA: TGTGCCAGCAGCGTAAAGGGTCCGACCAATGGCTACACCTTC. This gives the protein CASSVKGPTNGYTF. Complete variable domain (other parts from reference TRBV9 and TRBJ1-2): DSGVTQTPKHLITATGQRVTLRCSPRSGDLSVYWYQQSLDQGLQFLIQYYNGEERAKGNILERFSAQQFPDLHSELNLSSLELGDSALYFCASSVKGPTNGYTFGSGTRLTVV.

The J gene is TRBJ1-6, the V gene TRBV2; D gene uncertain. This CDR3 spans 15 amino acids. Germline values: CDR1 SNHLY, CDR2 FYNNEI. Trimming cost V 5 bases and J 5 bases, with 13 bases left between them. The CDR3 DNA reads TGTGCCAGCAGTCCCCGCTTGGGAAATAATTCACCCCTCCACTTT. Translating gives CASSPRLGNNSPLHF.

The V gene is TRBV6-5, the J gene TRBJ2-7, with a possible D match to TRBD2 (5 bases). CDR3 length equals 13 residues. Germline-derived CDR1 and CDR2 are MNHEY and SVGAGI. Trimming took 2 bases from V and 5 from J, leaving 10 bases between them. The CDR3 loop reads CASSYGSRDEQYF. CDR3 in DNA: TGTGCCAGCAGTTACGGTTCGAGGGACGAGCAGTACTTC.

The V gene is TRBV10-3, the J gene TRBJ1-2; a weak D match, TRBD1 (5 bases). The CDR3 loop spans 14 amino acids. Trimming took 4 bases from V and 0 from J, leaving 9 bases between them. Germline loops: CDR1 ENHRY, CDR2 SYGVKD. The chain's CDR3 is CAISAQGANYGYTF. DNA for the CDR3: TGTGCCATCAGTGCGCAGGGTGCTAACTATGGCTACACCTTC.

This chain uses TRBV4-1 with TRBJ2-2; D may correspond to TRBD1 or TRBD2 (6 bases each). The germline V gene has CDR1 MGHRA and CDR2 YSYEKL. This CDR3 has 14 amino acids. V was pared by 1 base and J by 9 bases, with 12 bases between. CDR3 region: CASSQVGGRRELFF. In DNA form, the CDR3 reads TGCGCCAGCAGCCAAGTTGGGGGGCGAAGGGAGCTGTTTTTT.

The chain couples TRBV5-5 to TRBJ1-4; TRBD1 might be the D (5 bases). Trimming shortened V by 1 base and J by 8 bases, and 12 bases separated the two germline ends. Looked up from germline, CDR1 is SGHKS and CDR2 is YYEKEE (reference sequence). The CDR3 runs to 14 residues. CDR3 protein: CASSLRGSREKLFF. The CDR3 DNA reads TGTGCCAGCAGCTTGCGGGGGAGTCGGGAAAAACTGTTTTTT.

The gene calls are TRBV5-1 and TRBJ1-1; a possible D gene is TRBD1 (6 bases). Deletions cut 0 bases from V and 3 bases from J, with 6 bases between. This CDR3 is built from 13 residues. Germline lookup yields CDR1 SGHRS and CDR2 YFSETQ. The CDR3 is CASSLDRDTEAFF. The CDR3 DNA sequence: TGCGCCAGCAGCTTGGACAGGGACACTGAAGCTTTCTTT.

V and J are TRBV7-9 and TRBJ2-7; 9 bases align to TRBD1. This CDR3 comprises 14 residues. The germline V gene encodes CDR1 SEHNR and CDR2 FQNEAQ (reference sequence). Trimming removed 5 bases from V and 1 base from J; junction bases left unmatched: 3. The CDR3 bases are TGTGCCAGCAGCCATGACAGGGGGTCCTACGAGCAGTACTTC. Translated, it gives CASSHDRGSYEQYF.

The chain is built from TRBV6-6 and TRBJ1-1; D is possibly TRBD1 (6 bases). The CDR3 extends over 13 amino acids. Germline lookup yields CDR1 MNHNY and CDR2 SVGAGI (reference sequence). V dropped 4 bases and J dropped 10 bases, with 16 bases sitting between them. The CDR3 sequence is CASSSGQGSVAFF. DNA of the CDR3: TGTGCCAGCAGTTCAGGGCAGGGGAGTGTAGCTTTCTTT.

This chain uses TRBV19 with TRBJ2-7, with TRBD1 as a possible D gene (6 bases). The CDR3 covers 15 residues. CDR1 LNHDA and CDR2 SQIVND come from the germline V gene (reference sequence). The V end was cut by 5 bases, the J end by 2 bases, with 16 bases between. In DNA form, the CDR3 reads TGTGCCAGTAGTCCCCCGCAGGGGTTAACCTACGAGCAGTACTTC. Translation: CASSPPQGLTYEQYF.

The rearrangement joins TRBV10-3 to TRBJ2-5; TRBD2 agrees at 11 bases. The CDR3 extends over 16 amino acids. Germline values: CDR1 ENHRY, CDR2 SYGVKD. With V trimmed by 2 bases and J by 4 bases, 6 bases remained unmatched. The CDR3 reads CAISEPLAGVGETQYF. CDR3 DNA sequence: TGTGCCATCAGTGAGCCACTAGCGGGAGTGGGAGAGACCCAGTACTTC.